These 24 T cell receptor beta chains share one sample of origin, sequenced in a study of spatial heterogeneity in lung cancer. TCRdb redid the calling of the 5' RACE reads with MiXCR, one entry per CDR3 protein. Of 4,500 to 6,000 distinct CDR3 sequences listed, roughly an eighth are singletons. As to time point: sample taken at primary tumor resection. Material: normal lung tissue next to the tumor, obtained at surgery. The receptor source for this set is a female donor with early-stage non-small cell lung cancer.

This clonotype was seen more than once but under ten times. The junction differs from germline at one of its ends, possibly a read error. V and J are TRBV5-4 and TRBJ2-4, with D uncertain. The CDR3 runs to 13 residues. Germline loops: CDR1 SGHNT, CDR2 YYREEE (reference sequence). CDR3 protein: CASSLSSQNIQYF. CDR3 in DNA: TGTGCCAGCAGCTTGTCCAGCCAAAACATTCAGTACTTT.

Relative to its sample, this clonotype is medium-sized. The chain links TRBV7-2 to TRBJ2-7; D ambiguous. Trimming took off 4 bases at V and 7 bases at J, with 11 bases between the two ends. There are 12 residues in the CDR3. In germline, CDR1 is SGHTA, CDR2 FQGNSA. CDR3 in amino acids: CASSSITWEQYF. For the CDR3, the DNA is TGTGCCAGCAGCTCCATTACTTGGGAGCAGTACTTC.

This clonotype was counted at least ten times. This rearrangement joins TRBV28 to TRBJ2-7, with D maybe TRBD1 (8 bases). V lost 9 bases to trimming and J lost 5 bases, with 20 bases between them. This CDR3 spans 14 amino acids. Germline V lookup: CDR1 MDHEN, CDR2 SYDVKM. CDR3 sequence reads: CASSIQGGVHEQYV. In nucleotides, the CDR3 is TGTGCCAGTTCTATACAGGGGGGGGTCCACGAGCAGTACGTC.

This clonotype was seen ten or more times. The chain has TRBV9 and TRBJ2-5; possibly TRBD1 or TRBD2 for D (5 bases each). V lost 0 bases, J lost 4 bases, and 16 bases lay in between. The germline gives CDR1 SGDLS, CDR2 YYNGEE. The CDR3 sequence is 16 residues long. The CDR3 loop reads CASSVGYRGDIETQYF. The CDR3 DNA reads as TGTGCCAGCAGCGTAGGGTATCGGGGCGATATAGAGACCCAGTACTTC.

This clonotype was observed at least ten times. V and J are TRBV16 and TRBJ1-1; D not resolved. This CDR3 spans 15 amino acids. The V gene lost 3 bases and the J gene lost 3 bases, with 14 bases spanning the gap. Germline assignment: CDR1 KGHSY and CDR2 FQNENV. The CDR3 nucleotides read TGTGCCAGCAGCCATCCCCCGGGGTTGGACACTGAAGCTTTCTTT. Protein product: CASSHPPGLDTEAFF.

Within the sample, this clonotype is medium-sized. The rearrangement uses TRBV6-4 and TRBJ2-1; 9 positions match TRBD2. CDR1 MRHNA and CDR2 SNTAGT come from the germline V gene. The CDR3 has 16 amino acids. Trimming removed 7 bases from V and 4 bases from J; junction bases left unmatched: 11. CDR3 in amino acids: CASIDGVSGGYNEQFF. The CDR3 region has the DNA TGTGCCAGCATCGACGGGGTTAGCGGGGGTTACAATGAGCAGTTCTTC.

This clonotype is classed as medium-sized. The V and J genes are TRBV4-3 and TRBJ2-1; TRBD2 is a possible D gene (6 bases). The CDR3 is 15 amino acids. Germline V gives CDR1 LGHNA, CDR2 YSLEER. The V end was cut by 0 bases, the J end by 4 bases, with 10 bases between. CDR3 coding DNA: TGCGCCAGCAGCCAAGATGGGGGGAGATACAATGAGCAGTTCTTC. Its translation: CASSQDGGRYNEQFF.

The V call is TRBV29-1, the J call TRBJ2-1; 7 nucleotides align to TRBD2. J was trimmed by 9 bases and V by 4 bases; bases with no gene match: 6. The CDR3 spans 12 residues. CDR1 is SQVTM, CDR2 ANQGSEA, per germline. The CDR3 DNA follows: TGCAGCGTTGCGGTGGGAGGGAGTGAGCAGTTCTTC. As protein: CSVAVGGSEQFF.

At least ten counts were recorded for this clonotype. The CDR3: CASSLTGGANGELFF. For the CDR3, the DNA is TGTGCCAGCAGTTTGACAGGGGGCGCGAACGGGGAGCTGTTTTTT. The chain recombines TRBV12-3 or TRBV12-4 with TRBJ2-2; 10 nucleotides agree with TRBD1. CDR3 length equals 15 residues. V trimming: 3 bases; J trimming: 7 bases; junction bases outside the gene matches: 5.

This clonotype was seen at least ten times. The genes are TRBV28 and TRBJ2-3; TRBD2 might be the D (5 bases). In germline, CDR1 is MDHEN, CDR2 SYDVKM. This CDR3 region has 18 residues. V lost 2 bases to trimming and J lost 1 base, with 19 bases between them. The CDR3 sequence: CASSLDGGRTYRTDTQYF. The CDR3 nucleotides read TGTGCCAGCAGTTTAGACGGCGGGCGGACTTACCGCACAGATACGCAGTATTTT. Variable domain in full (rest from reference TRBV28 and TRBJ2-3): DVKVTQSSRYLVKRTGEKVFLECVQDMDHENMFWYRQDPGLGLRLIYFSYDVKMKEKGDIPEGYSVSREKKERFSLILESASTNQTSMYLCASSLDGGRTYRTDTQYFGPGTRLTVL.

By sample share, this clonotype is medium-sized (0.01 to 0.1%). The J gene is TRBJ2-1, the V gene TRBV18, with 7 nucleotides matching TRBD1. The junction had 8 bases not matched to a gene; V was cut back by 3 bases and J by 3 bases. The CDR3 covers 16 residues. CDR1 and CDR2 from the germline V gene are KGHSH and LQKENI. CDR3 nucleotide sequence: TGTGCCAGCTCACCGTTCGTGACAGGGAACTACAATGAGCAGTTCTTC. Residues: CASSPFVTGNYNEQFF.

Relative to its sample, this clonotype is medium-sized. The chain joins TRBV9 to TRBJ2-2, with 9 nucleotides matching TRBD2. Germline loops: CDR1 SGDLS, CDR2 YYNGEE. V was pared by 0 bases and J by 7 bases, with 4 bases of the junction left unmatched. The CDR3 spans 15 residues. This chain's CDR3 is CASSVGDSGSGELFF. Here the CDR3 DNA reads TGTGCCAGCAGCGTAGGGGATAGCGGGAGCGGGGAGCTGTTTTTT.

This clonotype was counted a few times. The chain carries TRBV6-2 or TRBV6-3 and TRBJ2-7, with D perhaps TRBD1 (6 bases). The V end was cut by 8 bases, the J end by 3 bases, with 17 bases between. Germline CDR1 MNHEY, CDR2 SVGEGT. This CDR3 comprises 14 residues. In nucleotides, the CDR3 is TGTGCCAGCCCGTTACAGGGCAAGAACTACGAGCAGTACTTC. As protein: CASPLQGKNYEQYF.

This clonotype has a count of ten or more. This chain uses TRBV28 with TRBJ1-3; D is undetermined. Germline V gives CDR1 MDHEN, CDR2 SYDVKM. The CDR3 runs 12 residues. V was cut by 3 bases and J by 7 bases, with 7 bases left in between. The CDR3 loop is CASSFLGNTIYF. In DNA, the CDR3 is TGTGCCAGCAGTTTTTTAGGGAACACCATATATTTT. Based on the CDR3 plus reference TRBV28 and TRBJ1-3, the full variable domain is DVKVTQSSRYLVKRTGEKVFLECVQDMDHENMFWYRQDPGLGLRLIYFSYDVKMKEKGDIPEGYSVSREKKERFSLILESASTNQTSMYLCASSFLGNTIYFGEGSWLTVV.

This clonotype occurred many times. This chain uses TRBV6-6 with TRBJ2-7; 15 bases map to TRBD2. V dropped 0 bases and J dropped 5; count of bases not matched to a gene: 5. The CDR3 runs to 17 residues. Germline V gives CDR1 MNHNY, CDR2 SVGAGI (reference sequence). Here the CDR3 reads CASSYSGTSGRSHEQYF. The CDR3, as DNA: TGTGCCAGCAGTTACTCTGGGACTAGCGGGAGGAGCCACGAGCAGTACTTC.

Within the sample, this clonotype is medium-sized. This chain links TRBV14 with TRBJ2-1, with 12 bases matching TRBD2. The CDR3 is 17 amino acids. Trimming took 1 base from V and 5 from J; bases not matched to a gene: 6. Germline-derived CDR1 and CDR2 are SGHDN and FVKESK. CDR3 in amino acids: CASSQGFGLAGNNEQFF. The CDR3 DNA follows: TGTGCCAGCAGCCAAGGGTTCGGACTAGCGGGAAACAATGAGCAGTTCTTC.

This clonotype ranks as medium-sized. The V gene is TRBV20-1, the J gene TRBJ1-2; 7 positions agree with TRBD1. The germline gives CDR1 DFQATT, CDR2 SNEGSKA (reference sequence). Trimming at V came to 6 bases and at J to 4 bases, leaving 11 bases not matched to a gene. CDR3 size: 14 residues. In DNA form, the CDR3 reads TGCAGTGCGGAGTGGGACAGACAAGCCTATGGCTACACCTTC. Its translation is CSAEWDRQAYGYTF.

This clonotype rates as medium-sized. The chain has TRBV7-2 and TRBJ2-7; D remains unclear. The germline V gene has CDR1 SGHTA and CDR2 FQGNSA. The CDR3 is 13 amino acids. V dropped 1 base and J dropped 6 bases, with 10 bases sitting between them. CDR3 nucleotide sequence: TGTGCCAGCAGCTTAGGTCTGGGCGGCGAGCAGTACGTC. It specifies CASSLGLGGEQYV.

This clonotype is termed medium-sized. The chain is built from TRBV6-1 and TRBJ1-2, with a possible D match to TRBD1 (6 bases). CDR1 MNHNS and CDR2 SASEGT come from the germline V gene. V lost 5 bases and J lost 6, with 13 bases in between. The CDR3 runs 13 residues. CDR3 coding DNA: TGTGCCAGCAGTCAACAGGGAGGAGATGGCTACACCTTC. Translation: CASSQQGGDGYTF.

This clonotype was counted at least ten times. The V call is TRBV3-1, the J call TRBJ1-2; 7 bases map to TRBD1. This CDR3 is 16 amino acids long. V was clipped by 0 bases and J by 8 bases; unmatched bases: 12. Germline CDR1 LGHDT, CDR2 YNNKEL (reference sequence). The CDR3, as DNA: TGTGCCAGCAGCCAAGACCCCGGACAGGTTCTGAGCGGCTACACCTTC. Its protein is CASSQDPGQVLSGYTF.

The chain has TRBV12-3 or TRBV12-4 and TRBJ2-2; 10 bases are a match to TRBD1. The V gene end was trimmed by 6 bases and the J gene end by 3 bases; junction bases not matched to a gene: 4. This CDR3 has 15 residues. Written as DNA, the CDR3 is TGTGCCAGCAGATCAGGGACAGGGGACACCGGGGAGCTGTTTTTT. Translation: CASRSGTGDTGELFF.

This clonotype occurred many times. One junction end does not reproduce the germline sequence, and a read error may be involved. The J gene is TRBJ2-5, the V gene TRBV27; D not resolved. Germline V gives CDR1 MNHEY, CDR2 SMNVEV (reference sequence). The CDR3 sequence is 12 residues long. CDR3 residues: CASSRLPGRSIF. The DNA for the CDR3 is TGTGCCAGCAGCCGCCTCCCCGGGCGTTCTATCTTC.

This clonotype is medium-sized within its sample. This chain links TRBV3-1 with TRBJ2-1, with D possibly TRBD2 on 6 matching bases. The CDR3 has 18 amino acids. V gave up 3 bases and J gave up 0 bases, with 18 bases separating them. Per the germline V gene, CDR1 is LGHDT and CDR2 is YNNKEL (reference sequence). CDR3 region: CASSQRTGLLSSYNEQFF. CDR3 DNA: TGTGCCAGCAGCCAGCGTACGGGACTCCTGAGCTCCTACAATGAGCAGTTCTTC.

This clonotype was counted ten times or more. V and J are TRBV7-2 and TRBJ2-3; 9 bases agree with TRBD1. V lost 3 bases and J lost 2; bases outside the gene matches: 9. The germline gives CDR1 SGHTA, CDR2 FQGNSA. This CDR3 is built from 17 residues. The DNA of the CDR3 is TGTGCCAGCAGCTTGATAACCGGGACAGGGCTCACAGATACGCAGTATTTT. It is translated as CASSLITGTGLTDTQYF.